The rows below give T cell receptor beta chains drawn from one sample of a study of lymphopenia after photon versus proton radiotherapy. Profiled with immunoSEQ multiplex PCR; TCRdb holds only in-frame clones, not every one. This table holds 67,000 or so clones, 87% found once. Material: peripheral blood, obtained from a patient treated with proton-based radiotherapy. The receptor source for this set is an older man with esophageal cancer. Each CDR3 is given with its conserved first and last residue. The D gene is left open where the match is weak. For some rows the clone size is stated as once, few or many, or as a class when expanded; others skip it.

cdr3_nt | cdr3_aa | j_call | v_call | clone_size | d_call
TGTGCCAGCAGCCCCGAGGGACAGGGGGAACGGCCCCAGCATTTT | CASSPEGQGERPQHF | TRBJ1-5 | TRBV6-1 | medium-sized | TRBD1
TGTGCCAGCAGCCCCGACAGGGGAAATGAGCAGTTCTTC | CASSPDRGNEQFF | TRBJ2-1 | TRBV6-4 | once | TRBD1
TGCGCCAGCAGCCAGGATACGTTCCGGGACAGGGGTGAAAAACTGTTTTTT | CASSQDTFRDRGEKLFF | TRBJ1-4 | TRBV4-1 | NA | TRBD1
TGTGCCAGCAGTTGGACCCCCACAGATACGCAGTATTTT | CASSWTPTDTQYF | TRBJ2-3 | TRBV6-5 | NA | NA
TGTGCCAGCAGTTTGACCCTCGGGACAGTGGGTGGCTACACCTTC | CASSLTLGTVGGYTF | TRBJ1-2 | TRBV27 | few | TRBD1
TGTGCCAGCAGGTCTGGGACTAGCGGAAGCACAGATACGCAGTATTTT | CASRSGTSGSTDTQYF | TRBJ2-3 | TRBV7-2 | NA | TRBD2
TGTGCCTGGAGTGTATCGGGGGGCGCCACAGATACGCAGTATTTT | CAWSVSGGATDTQYF | TRBJ2-3 | TRBV30 | NA | NA
TGTGCCAGCACGCTTCGGGTATTGAACACCGGGGAGCTGTTTTTT | CASTLRVLNTGELFF | TRBJ2-2 | TRBV7-2 | NA | NA
TGTGCCAGCAGCTTGGGCGGGACCCAAGAGACCCAGTACTTC | CASSLGGTQETQYF | TRBJ2-5 | TRBV5-4 | NA | NA
TGTGCCAGCAGCCCAGCCGGGACAGGGGGCGCGGACACTGAAGCTTTCTTT | CASSPAGTGGADTEAFF | TRBJ1-1 | TRBV13 | NA | TRBD1
TGTGCCAGCTCACCCGGGGGTCCCTATAATTCACCCCTCCACTTT | CASSPGGPYNSPLHF | TRBJ1-6 | TRBV18 | NA | NA
TGTGCCAGCAGTCGGGTTACAGAGACCCAGTACTTC | CASSRVTETQYF | TRBJ2-5 | TRBV9 | NA | NA
TGTGCCAGCAGCCCGATCCCCGGTTCCTCCTACGAGCAGTACTTC | CASSPIPGSSYEQYF | TRBJ2-7 | TRBV7-2 | NA | NA
TGTGCCAGCAGCAAACCGGGACATTGGAACACTGAAGCTTTCTTT | CASSKPGHWNTEAFF | TRBJ1-1 | TRBV6-5 | NA | NA
TGCAGTGCGGGACAGGCCGGGGAGCTGTTTTTT | CSAGQAGELFF | TRBJ2-2 | TRBV20-1 | NA | TRBD1
TGTGCCAGCAGTTACTCTGAGCAGGCCGAGCAGTACTTC | CASSYSEQAEQYF | TRBJ2-7 | TRBV6-6 | NA | NA
TGCGCCAGCAGCTACGGGGGTGGTGATGAAAAACTGTTTTTT | CASSYGGGDEKLFF | TRBJ1-4 | TRBV4-1 | NA | NA
TGTGCCAGCAGTCAGACAAAACAGGGGGGGAACTATGGCTACACCTTC | CASSQTKQGGNYGYTF | TRBJ1-2 | TRBV27 | NA | TRBD1
TGTGCAAGTCGCTTAGGACAGGGCCCAGAGACCCAGTACTTC | CASRLGQGPETQYF | TRBJ2-5 | TRBV12-2 | NA | NA
TGCAGCGTTGAAGCAGGGATGGGCCTCGAGCAGTACTTC | CSVEAGMGLEQYF | TRBJ2-7 | TRBV29-1 | NA | NA
TGTGCCAGCACCCCGGGGGGGAGCACAGATACGCAGTATTTT | CASTPGGSTDTQYF | TRBJ2-3 | TRBV5-4 | NA | TRBD2
TGTGCCAGCAGCTTAGAGGCAGGGTGGGAGCAGTACTTC | CASSLEAGWEQYF | TRBJ2-7 | TRBV7-3 | NA | NA